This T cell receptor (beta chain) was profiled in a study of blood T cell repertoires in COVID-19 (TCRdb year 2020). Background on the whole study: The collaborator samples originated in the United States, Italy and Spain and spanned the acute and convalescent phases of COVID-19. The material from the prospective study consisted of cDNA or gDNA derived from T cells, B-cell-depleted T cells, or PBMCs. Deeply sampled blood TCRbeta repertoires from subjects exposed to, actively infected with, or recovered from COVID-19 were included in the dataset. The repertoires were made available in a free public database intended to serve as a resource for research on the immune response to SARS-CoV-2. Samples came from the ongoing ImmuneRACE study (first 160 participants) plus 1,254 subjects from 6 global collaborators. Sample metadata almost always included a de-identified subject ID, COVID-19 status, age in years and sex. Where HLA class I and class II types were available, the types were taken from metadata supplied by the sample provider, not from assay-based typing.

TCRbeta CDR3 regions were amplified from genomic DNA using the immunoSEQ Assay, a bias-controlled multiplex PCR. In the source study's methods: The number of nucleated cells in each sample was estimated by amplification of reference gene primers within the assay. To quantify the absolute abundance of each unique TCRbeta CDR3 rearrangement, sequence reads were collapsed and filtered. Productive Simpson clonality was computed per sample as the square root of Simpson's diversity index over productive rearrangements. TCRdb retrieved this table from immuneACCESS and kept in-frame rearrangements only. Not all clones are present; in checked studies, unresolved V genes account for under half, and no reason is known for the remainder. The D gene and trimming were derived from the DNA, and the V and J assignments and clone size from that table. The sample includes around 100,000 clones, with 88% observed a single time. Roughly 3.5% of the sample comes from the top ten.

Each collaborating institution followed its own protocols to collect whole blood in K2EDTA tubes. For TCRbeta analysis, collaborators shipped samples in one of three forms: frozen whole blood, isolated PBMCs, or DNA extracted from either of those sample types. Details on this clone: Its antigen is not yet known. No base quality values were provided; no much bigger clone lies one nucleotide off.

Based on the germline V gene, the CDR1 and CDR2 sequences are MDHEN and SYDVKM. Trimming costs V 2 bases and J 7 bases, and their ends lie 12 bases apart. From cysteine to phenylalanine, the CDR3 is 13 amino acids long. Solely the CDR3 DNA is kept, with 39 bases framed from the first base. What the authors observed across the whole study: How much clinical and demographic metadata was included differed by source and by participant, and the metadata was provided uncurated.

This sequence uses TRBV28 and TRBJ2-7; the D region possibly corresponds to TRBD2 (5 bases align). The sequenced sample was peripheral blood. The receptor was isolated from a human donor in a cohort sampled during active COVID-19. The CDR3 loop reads CASSLLSGSEQYF. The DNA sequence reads TGTGCCAGCAGTTTACTTTCGGGGAGTGAGCAGTACTTC.